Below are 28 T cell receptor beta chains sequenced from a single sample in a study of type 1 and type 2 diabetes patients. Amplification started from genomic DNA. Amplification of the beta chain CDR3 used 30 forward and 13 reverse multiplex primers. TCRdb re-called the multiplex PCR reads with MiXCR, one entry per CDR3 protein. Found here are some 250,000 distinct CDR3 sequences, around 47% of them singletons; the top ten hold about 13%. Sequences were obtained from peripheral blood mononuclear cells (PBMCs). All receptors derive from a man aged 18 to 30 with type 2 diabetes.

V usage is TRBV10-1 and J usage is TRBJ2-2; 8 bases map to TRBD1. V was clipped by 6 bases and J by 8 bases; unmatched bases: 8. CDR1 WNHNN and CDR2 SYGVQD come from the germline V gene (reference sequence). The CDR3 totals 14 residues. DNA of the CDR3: TGCGCCAGCAGCAGACAGGGGCTTAAAGGGGAGCTGTTTTTT. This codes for CASSRQGLKGELFF.

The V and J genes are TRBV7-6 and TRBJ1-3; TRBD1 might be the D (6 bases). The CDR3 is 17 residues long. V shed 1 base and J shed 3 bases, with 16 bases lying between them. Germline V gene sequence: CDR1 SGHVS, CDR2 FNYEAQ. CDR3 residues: CASSLDPTGRYGNTIYF. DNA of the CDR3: TGTGCCAGCAGCTTAGACCCAACAGGGAGATATGGAAACACCATATATTTT.

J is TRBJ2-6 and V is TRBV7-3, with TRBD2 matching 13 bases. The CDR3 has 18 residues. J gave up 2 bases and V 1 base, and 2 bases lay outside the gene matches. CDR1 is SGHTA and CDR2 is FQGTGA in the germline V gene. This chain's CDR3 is CASSLKLAGGAGANVLTF. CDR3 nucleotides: TGTGCCAGCAGCTTAAAACTAGCGGGAGGGGCTGGGGCCAACGTCCTGACTTTC.

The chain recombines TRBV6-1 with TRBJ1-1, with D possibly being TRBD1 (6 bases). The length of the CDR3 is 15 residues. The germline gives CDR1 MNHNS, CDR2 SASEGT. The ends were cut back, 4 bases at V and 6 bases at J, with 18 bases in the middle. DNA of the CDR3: TGTGCCAGCAGTGCCACGAGGAGCAGGGGCGCTGAAGCTTTCTTT. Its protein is CASSATRSRGAEAFF.

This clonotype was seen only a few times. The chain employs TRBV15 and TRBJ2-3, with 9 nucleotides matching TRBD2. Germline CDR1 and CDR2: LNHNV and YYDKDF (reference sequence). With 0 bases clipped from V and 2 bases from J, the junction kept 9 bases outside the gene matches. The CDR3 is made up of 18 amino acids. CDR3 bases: TGTGCCACCAGCAGAGATCTCCCGGCTAGCGGGAACACAGATACGCAGTATTTT. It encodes CATSRDLPASGNTDTQYF. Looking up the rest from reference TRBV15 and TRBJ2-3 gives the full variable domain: DAMVIQNPRYQVTQFGKPVTLSCSQTLNHNVMYWYQQKSSQAPKLLFHYYDKDFNNEADTPDNFQSRRPNTSFCFLDIRSPGLGDTAMYLCATSRDLPASGNTDTQYFGPGTRLTVL.

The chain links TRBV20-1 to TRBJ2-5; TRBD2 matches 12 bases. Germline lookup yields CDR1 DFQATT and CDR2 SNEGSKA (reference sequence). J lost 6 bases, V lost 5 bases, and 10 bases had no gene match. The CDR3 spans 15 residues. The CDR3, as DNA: TGCAGTGCTTCCAATCTAGCGGGGGGGCCGAAGACCCAGTACTTC. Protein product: CSASNLAGGPKTQYF.

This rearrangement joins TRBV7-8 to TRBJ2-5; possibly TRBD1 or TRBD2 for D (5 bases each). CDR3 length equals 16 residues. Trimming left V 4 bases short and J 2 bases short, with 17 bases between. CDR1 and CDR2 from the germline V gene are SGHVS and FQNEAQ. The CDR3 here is CASSSRGAARQETQYF. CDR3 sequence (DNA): TGTGCCAGCAGCTCGAGGGGAGCGGCTAGACAAGAGACCCAGTACTTC. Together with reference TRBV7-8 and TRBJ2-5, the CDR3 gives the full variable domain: GAGVSQSPRYKVAKRGQDVALRCDPISGHVSLFWYQQALGQGPEFLTYFQNEAQLDKSGLPSDRFFAERPEGSVSTLKIQRTQQEDSAVYLCASSSRGAARQETQYFGPGTRLLVL.

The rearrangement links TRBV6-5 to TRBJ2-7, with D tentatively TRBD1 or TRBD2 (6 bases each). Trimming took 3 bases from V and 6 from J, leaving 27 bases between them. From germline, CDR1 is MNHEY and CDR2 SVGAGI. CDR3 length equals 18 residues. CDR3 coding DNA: TGTGCCAGCAGTTATGGTAGGGGGGCCACGGGCGGTAACCTCGAGCAGTACTTC. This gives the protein CASSYGRGATGGNLEQYF.

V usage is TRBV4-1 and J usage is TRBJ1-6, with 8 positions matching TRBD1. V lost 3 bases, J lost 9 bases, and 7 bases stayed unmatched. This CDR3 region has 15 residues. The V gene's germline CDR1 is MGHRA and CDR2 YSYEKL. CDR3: CASSQGQAGGSPLHF. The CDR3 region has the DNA TGCGCCAGCAGCCAGGGACAGGCGGGTGGTTCACCCCTCCACTTT.

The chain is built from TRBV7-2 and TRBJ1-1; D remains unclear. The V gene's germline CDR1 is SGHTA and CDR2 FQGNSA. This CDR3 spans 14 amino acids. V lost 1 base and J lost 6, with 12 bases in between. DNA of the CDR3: TGTGCCAGCAGCTTAGTAGGGTCCTTTTCTGAAGCTTTCTTT. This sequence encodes CASSLVGSFSEAFF.

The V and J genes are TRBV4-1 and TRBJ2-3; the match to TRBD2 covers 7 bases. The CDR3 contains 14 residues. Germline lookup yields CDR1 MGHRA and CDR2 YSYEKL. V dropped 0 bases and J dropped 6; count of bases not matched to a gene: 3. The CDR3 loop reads CASSQEGGRDTQYF. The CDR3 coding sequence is TGCGCCAGCAGCCAAGAGGGAGGGAGGGATACGCAGTATTTT.

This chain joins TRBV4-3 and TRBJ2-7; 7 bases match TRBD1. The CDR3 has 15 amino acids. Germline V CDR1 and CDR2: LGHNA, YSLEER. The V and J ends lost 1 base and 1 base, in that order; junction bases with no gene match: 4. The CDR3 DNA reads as TGCGCCAGCAGCCAAGTAGCACAGGGGTCCTACGAGCAGTACTTC. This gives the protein CASSQVAQGSYEQYF.

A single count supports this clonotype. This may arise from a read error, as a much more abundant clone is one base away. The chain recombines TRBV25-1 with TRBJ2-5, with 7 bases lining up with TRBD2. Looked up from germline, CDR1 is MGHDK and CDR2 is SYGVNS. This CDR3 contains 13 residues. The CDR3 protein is CASRGRVQETQHF. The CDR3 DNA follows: TGTGCCAGCAGGGGGAGGGTCCAAGAGACCCAGCACTTC. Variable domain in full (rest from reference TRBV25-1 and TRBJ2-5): EADIYQTPRYLVIGTGKKITLECSQTMGHDKMYWYQQDPGMELHLIHYSYGVNSTEKGDLSSESTVSRIRTEHFPLTLESARPSHTSQYLCASRGRVQETQHFGPGTRLLVL.

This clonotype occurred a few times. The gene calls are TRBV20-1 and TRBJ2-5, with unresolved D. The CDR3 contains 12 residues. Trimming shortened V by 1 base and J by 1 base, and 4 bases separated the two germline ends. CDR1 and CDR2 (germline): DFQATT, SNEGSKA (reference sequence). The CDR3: CSARVFQETQYF. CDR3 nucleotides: TGCAGTGCTAGAGTATTCCAAGAGACCCAGTACTTC.

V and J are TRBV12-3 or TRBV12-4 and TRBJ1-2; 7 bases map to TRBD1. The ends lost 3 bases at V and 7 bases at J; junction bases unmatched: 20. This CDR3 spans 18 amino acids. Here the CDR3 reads CASSLRRTGYWGVGGYTF. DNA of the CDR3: TGTGCCAGCAGTTTGAGGCGGACAGGTTATTGGGGTGTGGGTGGCTACACCTTC.

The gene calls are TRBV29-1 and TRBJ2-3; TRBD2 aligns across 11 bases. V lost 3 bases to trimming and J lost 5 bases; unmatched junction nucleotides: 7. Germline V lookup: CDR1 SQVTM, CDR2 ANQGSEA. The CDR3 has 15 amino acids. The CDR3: CSVDDSLAGGDTQYF. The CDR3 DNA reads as TGCAGCGTTGATGATTCCCTAGCGGGAGGAGATACGCAGTATTTT.

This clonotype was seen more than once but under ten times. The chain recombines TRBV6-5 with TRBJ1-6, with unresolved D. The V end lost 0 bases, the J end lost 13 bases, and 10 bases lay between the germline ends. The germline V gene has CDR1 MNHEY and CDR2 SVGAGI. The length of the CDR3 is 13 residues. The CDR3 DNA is TGTGCCAGCAGTTACTCCCGTTTAGCGCCCCTCCACTTT. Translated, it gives CASSYSRLAPLHF.

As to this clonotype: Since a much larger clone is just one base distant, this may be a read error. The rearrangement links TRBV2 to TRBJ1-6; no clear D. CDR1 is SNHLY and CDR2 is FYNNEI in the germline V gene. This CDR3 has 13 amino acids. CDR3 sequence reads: CASYLRANSPLRF. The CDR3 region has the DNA TGTGCCAGCTACCTTAGGGCCAATTCACCCCTCCGCTTT.

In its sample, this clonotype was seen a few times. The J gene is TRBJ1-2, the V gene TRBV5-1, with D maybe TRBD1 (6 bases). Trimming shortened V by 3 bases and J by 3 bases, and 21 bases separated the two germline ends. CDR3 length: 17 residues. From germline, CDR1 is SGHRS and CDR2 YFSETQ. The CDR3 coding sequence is TGCGCCAGCAGCTCGTATGGGGACACATCCAGCGACTATGGCTACACCTTC. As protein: CASSSYGDTSSDYGYTF. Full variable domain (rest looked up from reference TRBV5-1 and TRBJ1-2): KAGVTQTPRYLIKTRGQQVTLSCSPISGHRSVSWYQQTPGQGLQFLFEYFSETQRNKGNFPGRFSGRQFSNSRSEMNVSTLELGDSALYLCASSSYGDTSSDYGYTFGSGTRLTVV.

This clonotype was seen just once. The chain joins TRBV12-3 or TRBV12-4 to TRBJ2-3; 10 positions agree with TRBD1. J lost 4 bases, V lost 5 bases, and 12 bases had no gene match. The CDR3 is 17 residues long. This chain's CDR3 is CASSRGLTGGASDTQYF. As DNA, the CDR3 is TGTGCCAGCAGTCGTGGGCTGACAGGGGGCGCTTCAGATACGCAGTATTTT.

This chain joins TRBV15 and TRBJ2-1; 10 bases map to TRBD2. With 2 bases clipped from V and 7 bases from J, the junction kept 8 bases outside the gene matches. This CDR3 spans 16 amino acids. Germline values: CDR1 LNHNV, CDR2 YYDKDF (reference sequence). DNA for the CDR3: TGTGCCACCAGCAGACCCCGGACTAGCGGAGTTAATGAGCAGTTCTTC. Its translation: CATSRPRTSGVNEQFF.

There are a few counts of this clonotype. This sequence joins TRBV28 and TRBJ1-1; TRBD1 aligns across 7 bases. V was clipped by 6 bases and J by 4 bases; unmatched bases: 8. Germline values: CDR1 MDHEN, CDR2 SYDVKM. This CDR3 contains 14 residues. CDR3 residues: CASSETGLSTEAFF. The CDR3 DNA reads TGTGCCAGCAGCGAGACAGGGCTCAGCACTGAAGCTTTCTTT.

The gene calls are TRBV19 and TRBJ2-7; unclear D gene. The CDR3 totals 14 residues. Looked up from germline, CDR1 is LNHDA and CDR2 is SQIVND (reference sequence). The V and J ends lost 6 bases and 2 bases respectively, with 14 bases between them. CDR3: CASRSRAVTYEQYF. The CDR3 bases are TGTGCCAGTAGATCCCGGGCCGTTACCTACGAGCAGTACTTC.

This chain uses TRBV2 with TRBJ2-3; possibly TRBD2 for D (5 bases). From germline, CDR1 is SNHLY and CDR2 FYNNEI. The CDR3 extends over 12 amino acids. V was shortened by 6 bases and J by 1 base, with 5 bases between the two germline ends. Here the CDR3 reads CASREGTDTQYF. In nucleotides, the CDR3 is TGTGCCAGCAGGGAGGGCACAGATACGCAGTATTTT.

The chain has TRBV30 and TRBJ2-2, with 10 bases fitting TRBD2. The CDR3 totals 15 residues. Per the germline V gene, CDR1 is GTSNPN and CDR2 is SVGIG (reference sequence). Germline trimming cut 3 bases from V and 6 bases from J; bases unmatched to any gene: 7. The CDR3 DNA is TGTGCCTGGAGCGCCGCCAGCGGGAGGGCCGGGGAGCTGTTTTTT. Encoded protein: CAWSAASGRAGELFF. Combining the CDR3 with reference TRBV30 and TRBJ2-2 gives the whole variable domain SQTIHQWPATLVQPVGSPLSLECTVEGTSNPNLYWYRQAAGRGLQLLFYSVGIGQISSEVPQNLSASRPQDRQFILSSKKLLLSDSGFYLCAWSAASGRAGELFFGEGSRLTVL.

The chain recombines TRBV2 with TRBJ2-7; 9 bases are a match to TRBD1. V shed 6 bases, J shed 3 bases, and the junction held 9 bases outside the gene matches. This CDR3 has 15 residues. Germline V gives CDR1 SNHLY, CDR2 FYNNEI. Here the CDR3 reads CASSPDPGQGYEQYF. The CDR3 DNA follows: TGTGCCAGCAGCCCAGATCCGGGACAGGGCTACGAGCAGTACTTC.

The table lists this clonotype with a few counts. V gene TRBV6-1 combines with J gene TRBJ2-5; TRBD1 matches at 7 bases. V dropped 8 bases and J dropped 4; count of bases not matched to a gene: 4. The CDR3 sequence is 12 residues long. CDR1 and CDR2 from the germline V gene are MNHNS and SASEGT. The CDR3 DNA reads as TGTGCCAGCGGTTACAGGGGAGAGACCCAGTACTTC. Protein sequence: CASGYRGETQYF.

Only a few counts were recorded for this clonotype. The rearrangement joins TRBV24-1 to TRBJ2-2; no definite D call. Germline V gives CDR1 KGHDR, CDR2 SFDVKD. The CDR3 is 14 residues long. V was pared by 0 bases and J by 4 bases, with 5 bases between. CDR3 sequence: CATSDLAFTGELFF. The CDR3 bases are TGTGCCACCAGTGATTTGGCATTCACCGGGGAGCTGTTTTTT.